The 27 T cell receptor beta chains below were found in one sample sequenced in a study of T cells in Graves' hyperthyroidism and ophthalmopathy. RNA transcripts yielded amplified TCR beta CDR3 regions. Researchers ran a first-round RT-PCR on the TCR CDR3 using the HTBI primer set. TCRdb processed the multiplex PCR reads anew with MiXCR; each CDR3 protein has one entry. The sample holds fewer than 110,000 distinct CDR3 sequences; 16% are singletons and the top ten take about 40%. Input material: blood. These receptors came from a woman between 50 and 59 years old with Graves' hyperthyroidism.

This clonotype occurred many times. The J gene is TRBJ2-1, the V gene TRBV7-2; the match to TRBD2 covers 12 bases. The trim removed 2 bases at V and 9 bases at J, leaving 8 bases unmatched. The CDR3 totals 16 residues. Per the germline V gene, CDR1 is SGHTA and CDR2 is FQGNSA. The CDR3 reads CASSLLGPSGGGEQFF. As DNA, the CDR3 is TGTGCCAGCAGCTTACTGGGGCCTAGCGGGGGGGGTGAGCAGTTCTTC.

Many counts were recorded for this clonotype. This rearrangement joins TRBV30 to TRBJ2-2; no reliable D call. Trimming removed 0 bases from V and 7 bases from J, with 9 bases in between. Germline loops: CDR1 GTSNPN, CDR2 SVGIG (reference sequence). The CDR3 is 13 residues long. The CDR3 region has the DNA TGTGCCTGGAGTGTATTTTCTGGCGGGGAGCTGTTTTTT. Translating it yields CAWSVFSGGELFF.

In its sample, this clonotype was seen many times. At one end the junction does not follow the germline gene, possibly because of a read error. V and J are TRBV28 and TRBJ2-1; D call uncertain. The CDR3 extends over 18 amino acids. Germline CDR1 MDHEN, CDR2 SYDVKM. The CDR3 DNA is TGTGCCAGCAGTCCTACCCCGAGGCGCTCAAGCTCCTACAATGAGCAGCTCTTC. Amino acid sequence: CASSPTPRRSSSYNEQLF.

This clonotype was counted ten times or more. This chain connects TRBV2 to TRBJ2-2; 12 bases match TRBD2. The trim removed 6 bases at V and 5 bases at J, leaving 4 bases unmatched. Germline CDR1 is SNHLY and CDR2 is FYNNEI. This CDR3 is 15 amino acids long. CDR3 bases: TGTGCCAGCAGAGGACTAGCGGGACGGACCGGGGAGCTGTTTTTT. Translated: CASRGLAGRTGELFF.

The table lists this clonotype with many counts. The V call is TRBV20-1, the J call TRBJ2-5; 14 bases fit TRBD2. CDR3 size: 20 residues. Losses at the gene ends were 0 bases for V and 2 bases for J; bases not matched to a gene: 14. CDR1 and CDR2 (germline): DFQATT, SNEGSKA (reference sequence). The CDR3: CSARDGPRTSGRRIQETQYF. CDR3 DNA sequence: TGCAGTGCTAGAGATGGGCCCCGGACTAGCGGGAGGAGAATACAAGAGACCCAGTACTTC.

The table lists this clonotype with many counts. CDR3 DNA sequence: TGTGCCTGGAGTGTACAGGGAGCCGGGAATGAGCAGTTCTTC. Its protein is CAWSVQGAGNEQFF. The J gene is TRBJ2-1, the V gene TRBV30, with a tentative D call TRBD1 (6 bases). Germline CDR1 reads GTSNPN; CDR2 reads SVGIG (reference sequence). The V and J ends lost 0 bases and 7 bases respectively, with 13 bases between them. CDR3 length: 14 amino acids.

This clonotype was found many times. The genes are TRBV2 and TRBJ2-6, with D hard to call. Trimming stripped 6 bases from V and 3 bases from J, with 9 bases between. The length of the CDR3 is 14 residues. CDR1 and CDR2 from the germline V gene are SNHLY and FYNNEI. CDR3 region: CASRSLNGANVLTF. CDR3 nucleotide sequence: TGTGCCAGCAGAAGTCTAAATGGGGCCAACGTCCTGACTTTC. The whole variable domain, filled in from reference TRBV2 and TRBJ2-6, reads EPEVTQTPSHQVTQMGQEVILRCVPISNHLYFYWYRQILGQKVEFLVSFYNNEISEKSEIFDDQFSVERPDGSNFTLKIRSTKLEDSAMYFCASRSLNGANVLTFGAGSRLTVL.

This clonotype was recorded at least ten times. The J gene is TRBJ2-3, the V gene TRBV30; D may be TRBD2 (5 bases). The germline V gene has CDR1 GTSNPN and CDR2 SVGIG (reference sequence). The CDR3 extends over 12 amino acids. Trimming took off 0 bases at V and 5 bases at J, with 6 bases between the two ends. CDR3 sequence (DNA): TGTGCCTGGAGTGTAGAGGGAGATACGCAGTATTTT. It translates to CAWSVEGDTQYF.

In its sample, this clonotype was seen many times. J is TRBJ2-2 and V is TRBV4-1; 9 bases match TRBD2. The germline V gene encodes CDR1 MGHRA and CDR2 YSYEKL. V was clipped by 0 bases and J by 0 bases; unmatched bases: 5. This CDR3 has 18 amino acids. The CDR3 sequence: CASSQESGRTANTGELFF. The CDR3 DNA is TGCGCCAGCAGCCAAGAGAGCGGGAGGACCGCGAACACCGGGGAGCTGTTTTTT.

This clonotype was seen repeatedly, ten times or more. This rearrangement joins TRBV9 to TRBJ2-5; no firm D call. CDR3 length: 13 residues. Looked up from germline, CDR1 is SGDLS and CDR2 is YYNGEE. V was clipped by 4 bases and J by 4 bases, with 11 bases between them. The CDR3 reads CASSPSPGETQYF. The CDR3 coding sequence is TGTGCCAGCAGCCCCTCACCCGGAGAGACCCAGTACTTC.

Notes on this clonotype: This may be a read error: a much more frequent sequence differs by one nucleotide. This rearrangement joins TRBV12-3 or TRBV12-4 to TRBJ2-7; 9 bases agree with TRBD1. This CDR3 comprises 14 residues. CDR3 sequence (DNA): TGTGCCAGCAGAAGACAGGGGGGAGACTACGAGCAGTGCTTC. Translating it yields CASRRQGGDYEQCF.

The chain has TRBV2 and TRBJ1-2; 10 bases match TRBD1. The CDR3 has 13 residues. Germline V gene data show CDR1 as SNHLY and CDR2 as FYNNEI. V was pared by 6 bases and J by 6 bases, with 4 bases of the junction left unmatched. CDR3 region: CASRGTGANGYTF. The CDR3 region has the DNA TGTGCCAGCAGGGGGACAGGGGCTAATGGCTACACCTTC.

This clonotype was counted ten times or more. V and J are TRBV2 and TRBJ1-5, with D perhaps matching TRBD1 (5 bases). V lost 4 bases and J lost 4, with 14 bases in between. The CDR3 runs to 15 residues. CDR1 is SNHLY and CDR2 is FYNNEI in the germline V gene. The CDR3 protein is CASSGPGRLNQPQHF. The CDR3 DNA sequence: TGTGCCAGCAGTGGACCGGGACGCCTAAATCAGCCCCAGCATTTT.

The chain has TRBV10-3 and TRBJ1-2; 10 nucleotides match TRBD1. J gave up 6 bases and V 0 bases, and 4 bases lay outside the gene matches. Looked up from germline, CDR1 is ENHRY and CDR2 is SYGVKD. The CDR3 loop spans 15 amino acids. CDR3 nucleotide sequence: TGTGCCATCAGTGAGTCGGGACAGGGGAGCAATGGCTACACCTTC. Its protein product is CAISESGQGSNGYTF.

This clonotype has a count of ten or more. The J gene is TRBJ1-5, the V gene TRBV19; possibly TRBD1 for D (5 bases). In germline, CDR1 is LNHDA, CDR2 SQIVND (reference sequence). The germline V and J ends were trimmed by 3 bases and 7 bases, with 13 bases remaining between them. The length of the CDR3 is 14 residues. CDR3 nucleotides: TGTGCCAGTAGTATCCCAGGGCTTAACCAGCCCCAGCATTTT. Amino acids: CASSIPGLNQPQHF.

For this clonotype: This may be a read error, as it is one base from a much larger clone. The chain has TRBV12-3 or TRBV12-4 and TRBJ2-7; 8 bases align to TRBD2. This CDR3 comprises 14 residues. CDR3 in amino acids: CASSRGGSSYEKYF. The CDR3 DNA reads TGTGCCAGCAGTCGGGGGGGGAGCTCCTACGAGAAGTACTTC.

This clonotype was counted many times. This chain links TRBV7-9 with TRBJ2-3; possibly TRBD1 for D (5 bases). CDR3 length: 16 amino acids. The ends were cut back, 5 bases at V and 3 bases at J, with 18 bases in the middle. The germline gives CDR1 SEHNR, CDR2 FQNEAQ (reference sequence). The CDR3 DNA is TGTGCCAGCAGCCCCAACGTGGCCCCAGGGACAGATACGCAGTATTTT. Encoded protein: CASSPNVAPGTDTQYF.

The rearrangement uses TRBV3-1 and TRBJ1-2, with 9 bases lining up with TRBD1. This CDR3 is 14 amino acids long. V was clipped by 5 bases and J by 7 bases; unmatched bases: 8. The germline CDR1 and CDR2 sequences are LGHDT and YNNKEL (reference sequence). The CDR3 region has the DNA TGTGCCAGCAGCTTCCGGGACAGGGCGGGTGGCTACACCTTC. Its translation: CASSFRDRAGGYTF. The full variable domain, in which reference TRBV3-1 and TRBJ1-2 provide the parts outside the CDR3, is DTAVSQTPKYLVTQMGNDKSIKCEQNLGHDTMYWYKQDSKKFLKIMFSYNNKELIINETVPNRFSPKSPDKAHLNLHINSLELGDSAVYFCASSFRDRAGGYTFGSGTRLTVV.

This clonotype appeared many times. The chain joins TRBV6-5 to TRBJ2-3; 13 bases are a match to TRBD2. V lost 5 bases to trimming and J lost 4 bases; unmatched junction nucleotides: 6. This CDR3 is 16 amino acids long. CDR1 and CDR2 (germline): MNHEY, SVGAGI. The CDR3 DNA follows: TGTGCCAGCAGTCATCGGACTAGCGGGAGCCCAGATACGCAGTATTTT. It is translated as CASSHRTSGSPDTQYF.

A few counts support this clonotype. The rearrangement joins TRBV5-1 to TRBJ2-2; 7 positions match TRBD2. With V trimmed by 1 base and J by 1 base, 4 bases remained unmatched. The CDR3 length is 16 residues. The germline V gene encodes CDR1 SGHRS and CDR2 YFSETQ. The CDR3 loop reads CASSLYAGENTGELFF. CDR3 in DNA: TGCGCCAGCAGCTTGTACGCGGGAGAGAACACCGGGGAGCTGTTTTTT. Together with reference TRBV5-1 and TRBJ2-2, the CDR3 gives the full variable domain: KAGVTQTPRYLIKTRGQQVTLSCSPISGHRSVSWYQQTPGQGLQFLFEYFSETQRNKGNFPGRFSGRQFSNSRSEMNVSTLELGDSALYLCASSLYAGENTGELFFGEGSRLTVL.

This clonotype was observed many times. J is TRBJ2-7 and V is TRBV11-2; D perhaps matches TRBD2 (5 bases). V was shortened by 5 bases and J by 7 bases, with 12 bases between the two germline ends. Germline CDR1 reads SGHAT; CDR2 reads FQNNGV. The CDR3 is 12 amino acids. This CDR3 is CASSQLGVEQYV. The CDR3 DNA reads TGTGCCAGCAGCCAGCTCGGGGTAGAGCAGTACGTC.

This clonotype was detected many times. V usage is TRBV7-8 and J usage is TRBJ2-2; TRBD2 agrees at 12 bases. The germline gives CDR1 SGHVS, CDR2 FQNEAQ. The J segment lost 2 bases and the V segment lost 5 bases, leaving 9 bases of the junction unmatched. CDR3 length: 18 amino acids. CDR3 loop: CASSGILAGGHNTGELFF. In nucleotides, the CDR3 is TGTGCCAGCAGCGGGATACTAGCGGGAGGCCACAACACCGGGGAGCTGTTTTTT.

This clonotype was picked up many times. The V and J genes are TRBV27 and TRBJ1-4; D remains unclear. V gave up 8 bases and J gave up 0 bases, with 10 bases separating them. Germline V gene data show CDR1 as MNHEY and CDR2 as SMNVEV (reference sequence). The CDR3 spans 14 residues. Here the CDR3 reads CASRRSSTNEKLFF. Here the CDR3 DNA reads TGTGCCAGCCGACGCTCCTCAACTAATGAAAAACTGTTTTTT.

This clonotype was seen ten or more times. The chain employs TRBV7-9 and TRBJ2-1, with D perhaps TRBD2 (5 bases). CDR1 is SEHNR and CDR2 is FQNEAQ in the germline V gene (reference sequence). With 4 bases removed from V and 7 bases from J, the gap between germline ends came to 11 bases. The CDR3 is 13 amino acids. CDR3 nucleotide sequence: TGTGCCAGCAGCTGGACCCGCGGGAATGAGCAGTTCTTC. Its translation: CASSWTRGNEQFF.

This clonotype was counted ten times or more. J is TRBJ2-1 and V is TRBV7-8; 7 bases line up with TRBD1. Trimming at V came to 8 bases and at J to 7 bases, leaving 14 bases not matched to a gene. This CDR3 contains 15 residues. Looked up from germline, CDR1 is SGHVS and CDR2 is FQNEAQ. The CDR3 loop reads CASYPARQGGNEQFF. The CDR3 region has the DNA TGTGCCAGCTACCCCGCCCGACAGGGTGGAAATGAGCAGTTCTTC.

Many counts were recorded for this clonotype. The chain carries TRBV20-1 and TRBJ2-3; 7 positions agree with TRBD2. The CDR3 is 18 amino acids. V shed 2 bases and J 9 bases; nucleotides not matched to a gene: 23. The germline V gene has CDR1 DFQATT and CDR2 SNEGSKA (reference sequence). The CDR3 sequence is CSARPLPGLADELRTQYF. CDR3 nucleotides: TGCAGTGCTAGACCGTTACCGGGGCTAGCGGATGAACTGCGGACGCAGTATTTT.

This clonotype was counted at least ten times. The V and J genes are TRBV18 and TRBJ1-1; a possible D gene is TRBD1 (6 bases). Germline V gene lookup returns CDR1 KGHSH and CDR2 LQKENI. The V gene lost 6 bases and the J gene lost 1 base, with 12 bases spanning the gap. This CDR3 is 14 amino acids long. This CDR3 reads CASSPQGSNTEAFF. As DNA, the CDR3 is TGTGCCAGCTCTCCTCAGGGGTCGAACACTGAAGCTTTCTTT.